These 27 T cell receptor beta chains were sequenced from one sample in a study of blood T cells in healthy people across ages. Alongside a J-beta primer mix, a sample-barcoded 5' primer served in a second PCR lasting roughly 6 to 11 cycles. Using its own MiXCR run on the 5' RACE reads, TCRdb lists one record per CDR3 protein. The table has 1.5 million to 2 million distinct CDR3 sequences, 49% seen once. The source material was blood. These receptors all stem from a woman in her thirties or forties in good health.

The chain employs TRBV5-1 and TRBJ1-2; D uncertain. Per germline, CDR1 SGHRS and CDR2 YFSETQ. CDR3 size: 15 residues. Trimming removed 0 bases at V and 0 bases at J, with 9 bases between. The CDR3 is CASSLEAHSNYGYTF. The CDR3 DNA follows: TGCGCCAGCAGCTTGGAGGCCCACTCTAACTATGGCTACACCTTC.

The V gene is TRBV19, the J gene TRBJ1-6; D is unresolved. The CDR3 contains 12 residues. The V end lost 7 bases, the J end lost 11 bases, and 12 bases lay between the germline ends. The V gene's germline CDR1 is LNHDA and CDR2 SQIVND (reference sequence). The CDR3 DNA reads TGTGCCAGTACCGTCGGTTCCGCACCCCTCCACTTT. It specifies CASTVGSAPLHF.

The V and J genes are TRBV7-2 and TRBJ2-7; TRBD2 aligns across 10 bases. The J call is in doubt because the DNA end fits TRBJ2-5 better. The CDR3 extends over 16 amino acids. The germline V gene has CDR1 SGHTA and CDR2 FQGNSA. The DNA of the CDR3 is TGTGCCAGCAGCTTAAGGCCTAGCGGGGGCTGGGAGACCCAGTACTTC. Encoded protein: CASSLRPSGGWETQYF.

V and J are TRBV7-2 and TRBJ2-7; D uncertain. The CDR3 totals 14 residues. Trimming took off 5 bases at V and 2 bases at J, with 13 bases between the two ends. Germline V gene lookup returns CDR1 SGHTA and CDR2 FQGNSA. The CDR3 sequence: CASSVELGPYEQYF. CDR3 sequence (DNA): TGTGCCAGCAGCGTCGAGTTGGGTCCCTACGAGCAGTACTTC.

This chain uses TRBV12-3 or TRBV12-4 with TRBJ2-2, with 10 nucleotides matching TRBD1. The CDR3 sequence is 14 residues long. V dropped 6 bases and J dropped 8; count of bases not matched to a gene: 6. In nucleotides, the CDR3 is TGTGCCAGCAGGAAGACAGGGGGCGCGGGGGAGCTGTTTTTT. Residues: CASRKTGGAGELFF.

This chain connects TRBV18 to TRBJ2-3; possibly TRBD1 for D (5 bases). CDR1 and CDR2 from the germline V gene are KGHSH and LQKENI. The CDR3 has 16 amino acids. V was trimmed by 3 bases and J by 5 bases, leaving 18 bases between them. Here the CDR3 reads CASSPPYRQLGDTQYF. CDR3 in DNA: TGTGCCAGCTCACCCCCGTACAGGCAATTAGGAGATACGCAGTATTTT.

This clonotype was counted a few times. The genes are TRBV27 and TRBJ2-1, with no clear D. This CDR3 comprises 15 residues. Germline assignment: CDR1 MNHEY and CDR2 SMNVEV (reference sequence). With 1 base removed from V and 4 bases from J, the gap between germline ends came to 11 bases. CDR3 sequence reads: CASSLLGRVYNEQFF. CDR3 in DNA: TGTGCCAGCAGTTTATTAGGTCGGGTGTACAATGAGCAGTTCTTC.

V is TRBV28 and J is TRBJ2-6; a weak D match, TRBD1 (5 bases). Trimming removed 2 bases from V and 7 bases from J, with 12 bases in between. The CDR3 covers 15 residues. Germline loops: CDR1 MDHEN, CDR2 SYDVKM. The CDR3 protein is CASSLVGAKANVLTF. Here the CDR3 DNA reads TGTGCCAGCAGTTTAGTAGGGGCTAAAGCCAACGTCCTGACTTTC.

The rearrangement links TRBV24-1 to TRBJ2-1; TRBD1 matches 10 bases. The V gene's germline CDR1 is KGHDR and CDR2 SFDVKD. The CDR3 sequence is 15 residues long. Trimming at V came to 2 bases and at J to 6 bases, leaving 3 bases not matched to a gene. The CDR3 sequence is CATSDYGTGANEQFF. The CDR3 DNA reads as TGTGCCACCAGTGATTACGGGACAGGGGCCAATGAGCAGTTCTTC.

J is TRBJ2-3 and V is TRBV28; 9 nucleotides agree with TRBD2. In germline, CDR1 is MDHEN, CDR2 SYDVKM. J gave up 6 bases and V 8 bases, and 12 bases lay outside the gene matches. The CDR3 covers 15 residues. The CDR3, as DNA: TGTGCCAGCCACGGGCTAGCGGGGTTCGAGGATACGCAGTATTTT. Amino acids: CASHGLAGFEDTQYF.

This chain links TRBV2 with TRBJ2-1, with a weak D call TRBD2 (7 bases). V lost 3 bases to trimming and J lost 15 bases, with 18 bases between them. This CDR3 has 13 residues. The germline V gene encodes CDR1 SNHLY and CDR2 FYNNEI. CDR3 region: CASSDMGGHTPFF. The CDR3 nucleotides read TGTGCCAGCAGTGACATGGGGGGGCACACGCCGTTCTTC.

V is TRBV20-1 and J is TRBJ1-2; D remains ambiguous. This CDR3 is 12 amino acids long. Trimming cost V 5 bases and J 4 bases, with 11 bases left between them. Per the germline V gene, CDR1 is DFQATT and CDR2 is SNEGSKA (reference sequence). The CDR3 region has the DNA TGCAGTGCTCCCGGACCGCGCTATGGCTACACCTTC. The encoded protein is CSAPGPRYGYTF.

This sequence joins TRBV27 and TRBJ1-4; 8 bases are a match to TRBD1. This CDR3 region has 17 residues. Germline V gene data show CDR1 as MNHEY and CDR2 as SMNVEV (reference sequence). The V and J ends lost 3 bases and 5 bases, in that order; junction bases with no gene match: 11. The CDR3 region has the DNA TGTGCCAGCAGTTTGTATGGGACAGGAGGGGGGAATGAAAAACTGTTTTTT. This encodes CASSLYGTGGGNEKLFF.

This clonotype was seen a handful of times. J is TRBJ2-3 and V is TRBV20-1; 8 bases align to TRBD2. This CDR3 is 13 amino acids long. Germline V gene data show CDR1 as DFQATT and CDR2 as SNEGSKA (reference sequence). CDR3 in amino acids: CTPGKAGVDTQYF. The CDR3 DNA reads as TGCACCCCGGGTAAAGCGGGGGTTGATACGCAGTATTTT.

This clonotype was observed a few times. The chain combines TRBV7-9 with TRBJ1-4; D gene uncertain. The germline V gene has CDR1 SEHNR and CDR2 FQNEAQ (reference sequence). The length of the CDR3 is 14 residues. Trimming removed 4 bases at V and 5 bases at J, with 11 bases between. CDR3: CASSSYSSNEKLFF. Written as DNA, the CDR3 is TGTGCCAGCAGCTCCTACAGCTCAAATGAAAAACTGTTTTTT.

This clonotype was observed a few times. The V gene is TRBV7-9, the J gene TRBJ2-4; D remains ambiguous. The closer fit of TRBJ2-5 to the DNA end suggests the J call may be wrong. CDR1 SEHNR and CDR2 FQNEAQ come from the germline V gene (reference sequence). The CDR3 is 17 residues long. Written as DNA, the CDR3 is TGTGCCAGCAGCACCACCAGGCCAGCCTCTCATCAAGAGACCCAGTACTTC. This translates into CASSTTRPASHQETQYF.

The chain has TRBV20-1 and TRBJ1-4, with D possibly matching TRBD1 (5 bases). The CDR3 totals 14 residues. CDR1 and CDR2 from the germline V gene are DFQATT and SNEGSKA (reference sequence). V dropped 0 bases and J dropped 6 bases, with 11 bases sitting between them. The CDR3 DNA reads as TGCAGTGCTAGAGATGCAGGGTATTATGAAAAACTGTTTTTT. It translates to CSARDAGYYEKLFF.

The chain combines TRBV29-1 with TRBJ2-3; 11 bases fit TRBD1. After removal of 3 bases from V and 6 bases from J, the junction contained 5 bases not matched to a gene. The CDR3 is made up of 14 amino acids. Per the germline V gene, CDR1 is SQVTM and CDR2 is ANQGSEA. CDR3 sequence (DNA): TGCAGCGTTGACGAGAGGACAGGGGGCGATACGCAGTATTTT. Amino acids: CSVDERTGGDTQYF.

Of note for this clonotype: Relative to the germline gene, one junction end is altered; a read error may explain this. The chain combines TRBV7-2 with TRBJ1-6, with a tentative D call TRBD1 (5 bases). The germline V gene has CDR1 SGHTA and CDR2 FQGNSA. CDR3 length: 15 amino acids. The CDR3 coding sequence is TGTGTCAGCAGCTTAACCTGGGGGTATAATTCACCCCTCCACTTT. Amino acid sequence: CVSSLTWGYNSPLHF.

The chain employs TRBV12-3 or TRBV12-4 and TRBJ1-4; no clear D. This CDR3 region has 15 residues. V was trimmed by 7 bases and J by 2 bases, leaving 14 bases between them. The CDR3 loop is CASTPGVRTNEKLFF. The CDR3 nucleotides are TGTGCCAGCACCCCTGGTGTTAGGACTAATGAAAAACTGTTTTTT.

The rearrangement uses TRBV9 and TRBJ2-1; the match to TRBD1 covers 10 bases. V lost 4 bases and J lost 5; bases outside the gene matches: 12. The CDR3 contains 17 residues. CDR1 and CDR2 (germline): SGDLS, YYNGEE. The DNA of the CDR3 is TGTGCCAGCAGCATCACTTTCGGGACAGGGGCGAACAATGAGCAGTTCTTC. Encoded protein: CASSITFGTGANNEQFF.

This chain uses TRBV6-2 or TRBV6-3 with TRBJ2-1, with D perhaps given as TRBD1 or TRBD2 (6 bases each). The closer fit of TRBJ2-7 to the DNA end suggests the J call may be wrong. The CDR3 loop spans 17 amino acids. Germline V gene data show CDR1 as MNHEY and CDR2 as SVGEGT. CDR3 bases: TGTGCCAGCAGTTACGGTGACGGGGGCGCCTCCTACAATGAGCAGTACTTC. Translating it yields CASSYGDGGASYNEQYF.

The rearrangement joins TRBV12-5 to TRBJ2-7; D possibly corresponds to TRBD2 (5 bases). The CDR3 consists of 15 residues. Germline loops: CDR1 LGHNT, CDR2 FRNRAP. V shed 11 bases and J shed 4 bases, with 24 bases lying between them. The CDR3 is CAPVGSLSSPYEQYF. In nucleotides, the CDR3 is TGTGCTCCTGTTGGGAGCCTCAGTTCTCCGTACGAGCAGTACTTC. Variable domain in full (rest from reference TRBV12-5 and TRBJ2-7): DARVTQTPRHKVTEMGQEVTMRCQPILGHNTVFWYRQTMMQGLELLAYFRNRAPLDDSGMPKDRFSAEMPDATLATLKIQPSEPRDSAVYFCAPVGSLSSPYEQYFGPGTRLTVT.

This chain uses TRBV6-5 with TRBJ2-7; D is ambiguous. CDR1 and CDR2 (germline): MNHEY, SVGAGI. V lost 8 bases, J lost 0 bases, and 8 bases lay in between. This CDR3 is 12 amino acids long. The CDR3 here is CASGWVSYEQYF. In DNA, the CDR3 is TGTGCCAGCGGGTGGGTCTCCTACGAGCAGTACTTC.

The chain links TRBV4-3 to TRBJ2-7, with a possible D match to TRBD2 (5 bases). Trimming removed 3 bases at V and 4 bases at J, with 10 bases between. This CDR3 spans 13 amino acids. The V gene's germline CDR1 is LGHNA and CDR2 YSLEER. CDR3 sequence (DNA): TGCGCCAGCAGCCATGGCCCGGGGTACGAGCAGTACTTC. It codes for CASSHGPGYEQYF.

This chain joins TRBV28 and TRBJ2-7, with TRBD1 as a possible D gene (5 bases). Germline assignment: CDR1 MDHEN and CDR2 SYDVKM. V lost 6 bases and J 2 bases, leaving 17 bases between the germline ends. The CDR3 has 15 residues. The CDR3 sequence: CASRPPMTATYEQYF. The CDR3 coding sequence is TGTGCCAGCAGGCCACCAATGACAGCAACCTACGAGCAGTACTTC.

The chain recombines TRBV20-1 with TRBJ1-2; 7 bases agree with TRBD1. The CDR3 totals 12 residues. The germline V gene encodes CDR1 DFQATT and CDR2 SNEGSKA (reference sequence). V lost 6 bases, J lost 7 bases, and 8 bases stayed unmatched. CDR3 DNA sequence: TGCAGTGCCGACCCCAGGGGGGGTGGCTACACCTTC. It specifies CSADPRGGGYTF.